This TCR beta chain was profiled in a study of T cell changes during pregnancy in multiple sclerosis. TCRdb keeps only in-frame clones here, not all; method: immunoSEQ multiplex PCR. The table has fewer than 50,000 clones, around 94% seen once; the top ten hold 0.37%. The source is a female donor in good health, enrolled as a control in a pregnancy study. Sequences were derived from CD4+ T cells from peripheral blood mononuclear cells, sampled in the second trimester of pregnancy.

CDR3 loop: CASSLLRVKETQYF. CDR3 bases: TGCGCCAGCAGCTTGCTCCGGGTGAAAGAGACCCAGTACTTC. The J gene is TRBJ2-5, the V gene TRBV5-1; unclear D gene. The CDR3 spans 14 residues. The ends were cut back, 1 base at V and 3 bases at J, with 10 bases in the middle. Germline V gene data show CDR1 as SGHRS and CDR2 as YFSETQ.